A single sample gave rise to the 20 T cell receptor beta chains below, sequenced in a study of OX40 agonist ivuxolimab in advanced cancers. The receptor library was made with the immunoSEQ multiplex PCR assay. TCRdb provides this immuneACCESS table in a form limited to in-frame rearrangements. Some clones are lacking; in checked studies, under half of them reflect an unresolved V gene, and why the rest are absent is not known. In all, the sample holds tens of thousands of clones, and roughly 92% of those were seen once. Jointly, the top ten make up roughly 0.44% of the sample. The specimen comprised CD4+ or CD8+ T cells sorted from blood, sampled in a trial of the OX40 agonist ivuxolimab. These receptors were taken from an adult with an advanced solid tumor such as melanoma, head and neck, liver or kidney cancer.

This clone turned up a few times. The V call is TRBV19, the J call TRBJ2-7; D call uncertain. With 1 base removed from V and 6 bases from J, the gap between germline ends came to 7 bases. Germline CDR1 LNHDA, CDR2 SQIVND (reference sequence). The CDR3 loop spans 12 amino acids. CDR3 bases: TGTGCCAGTAGTATAGGGATTGGCGAGCAGTACTTC. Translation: CASSIGIGEQYF.

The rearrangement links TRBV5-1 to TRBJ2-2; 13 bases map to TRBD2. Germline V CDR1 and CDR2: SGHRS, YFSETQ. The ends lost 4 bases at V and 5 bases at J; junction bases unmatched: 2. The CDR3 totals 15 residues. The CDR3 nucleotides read TGCGCCAGCAGCCCGGGACTAGCGGGGACCGGGGAGCTGTTTTTT. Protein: CASSPGLAGTGELFF.

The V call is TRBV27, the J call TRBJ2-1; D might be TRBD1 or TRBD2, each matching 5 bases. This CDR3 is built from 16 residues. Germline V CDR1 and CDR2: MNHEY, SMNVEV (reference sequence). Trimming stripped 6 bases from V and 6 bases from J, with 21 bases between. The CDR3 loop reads CASRDNPSYGFNEQFF. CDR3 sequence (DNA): TGTGCCAGCAGGGACAACCCTAGCTACGGTTTCAATGAGCAGTTCTTC.

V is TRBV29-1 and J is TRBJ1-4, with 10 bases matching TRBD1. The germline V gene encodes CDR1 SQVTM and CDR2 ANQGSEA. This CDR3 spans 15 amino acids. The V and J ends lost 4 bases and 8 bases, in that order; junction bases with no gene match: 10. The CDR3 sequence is CSVGWGQGSGEKLFF. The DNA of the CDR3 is TGCAGCGTTGGTTGGGGACAGGGGTCCGGCGAAAAACTGTTTTTT. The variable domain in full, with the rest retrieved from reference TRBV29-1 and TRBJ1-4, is SAVISQKPSRDICQRGTSLTIQCQVDSQVTMMFWYRQQPGQSLTLIATANQGSEATYESGFVIDKFPISRPNLTFSTLTVSNMSPEDSSIYLCSVGWGQGSGEKLFFGSGTQLSVL.

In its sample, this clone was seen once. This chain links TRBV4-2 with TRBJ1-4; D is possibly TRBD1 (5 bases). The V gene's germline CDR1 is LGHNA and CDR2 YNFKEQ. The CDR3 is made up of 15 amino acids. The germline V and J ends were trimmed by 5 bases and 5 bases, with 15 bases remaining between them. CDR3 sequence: CASSVGGSRNEKLFF. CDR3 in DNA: TGTGCCAGCAGCGTCGGGGGGTCGCGGAATGAAAAACTGTTTTTT.

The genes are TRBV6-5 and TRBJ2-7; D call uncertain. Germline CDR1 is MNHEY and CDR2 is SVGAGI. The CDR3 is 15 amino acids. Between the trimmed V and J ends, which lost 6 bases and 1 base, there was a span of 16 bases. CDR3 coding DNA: TGTGCCAGCAGCCCACTGACAAACCCTTCCTACGAGCAGTACTTC. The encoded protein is CASSPLTNPSYEQYF.

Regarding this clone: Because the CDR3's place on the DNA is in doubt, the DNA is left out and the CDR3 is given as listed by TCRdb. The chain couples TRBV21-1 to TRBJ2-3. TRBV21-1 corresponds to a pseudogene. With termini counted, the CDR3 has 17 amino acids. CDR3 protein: CASNFYKCTASWDTQYF.

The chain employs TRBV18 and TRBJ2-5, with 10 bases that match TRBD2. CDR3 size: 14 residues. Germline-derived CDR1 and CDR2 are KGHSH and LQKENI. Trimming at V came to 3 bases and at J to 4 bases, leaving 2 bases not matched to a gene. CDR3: CASSPRLAGETQYF. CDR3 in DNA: TGTGCCAGCTCACCCCGACTAGCGGGAGAGACCCAGTACTTC.

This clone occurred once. CDR3 sequence: CASSPQDRDTNEKLFF. CDR3 nucleotide sequence: TGTGCCAGCTCACCACAGGACAGGGATACTAATGAAAAACTGTTTTTT. The chain joins TRBV18 to TRBJ1-4, with 8 nucleotides matching TRBD1. Germline trimming cut 1 base from V and 2 bases from J; bases unmatched to any gene: 3. The CDR3 consists of 16 residues. The V gene's germline CDR1 is KGHSH and CDR2 LQKENI. Full variable domain (remainder filled in from reference TRBV18 and TRBJ1-4): NAGVMQNPRHLVRRRGQEARLRCSPMKGHSHVYWYRQLPEEGLKFMVYLQKENIIDESGMPKERFSAEFPKEGPSILRIQQVVRGDSAAYFCASSPQDRDTNEKLFFGSGTQLSVL.

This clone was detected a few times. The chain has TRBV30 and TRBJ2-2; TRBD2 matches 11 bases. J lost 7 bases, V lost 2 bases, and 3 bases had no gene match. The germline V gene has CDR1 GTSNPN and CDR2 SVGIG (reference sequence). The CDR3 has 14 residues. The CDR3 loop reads CAWSMGLAVGELFF. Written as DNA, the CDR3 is TGTGCCTGGAGTATGGGACTAGCGGTCGGGGAGCTGTTTTTT.

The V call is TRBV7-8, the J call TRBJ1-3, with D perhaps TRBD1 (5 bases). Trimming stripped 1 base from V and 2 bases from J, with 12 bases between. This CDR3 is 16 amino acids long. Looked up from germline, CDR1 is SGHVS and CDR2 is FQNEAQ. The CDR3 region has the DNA TGTGCCAGCAGCTTAGATACCGGGGGGGCTGGAAACACCATATATTTT. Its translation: CASSLDTGGAGNTIYF.

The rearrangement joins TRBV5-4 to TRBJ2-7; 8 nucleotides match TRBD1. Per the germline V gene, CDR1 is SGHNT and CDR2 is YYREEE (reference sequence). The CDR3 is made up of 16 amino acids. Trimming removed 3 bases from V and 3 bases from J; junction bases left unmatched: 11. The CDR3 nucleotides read TGTGCCAGCAGCTCACAACGGACAGGGCCCAACTACGAGCAGTACTTC. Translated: CASSSQRTGPNYEQYF.

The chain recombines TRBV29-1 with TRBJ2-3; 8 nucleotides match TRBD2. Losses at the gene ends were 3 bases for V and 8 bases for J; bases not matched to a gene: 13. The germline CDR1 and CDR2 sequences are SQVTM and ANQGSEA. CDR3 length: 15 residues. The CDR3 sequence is CSVEASGYGGGTQYF. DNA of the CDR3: TGCAGCGTTGAGGCTAGCGGGTACGGCGGTGGTACGCAGTATTTT.

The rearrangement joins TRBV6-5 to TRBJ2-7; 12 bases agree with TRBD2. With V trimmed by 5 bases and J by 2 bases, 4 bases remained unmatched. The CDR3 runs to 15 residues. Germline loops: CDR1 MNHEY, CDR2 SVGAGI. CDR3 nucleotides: TGTGCCAGCAGTAACGGACTAGCGGGAACCTACGAGCAGTACTTC. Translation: CASSNGLAGTYEQYF.

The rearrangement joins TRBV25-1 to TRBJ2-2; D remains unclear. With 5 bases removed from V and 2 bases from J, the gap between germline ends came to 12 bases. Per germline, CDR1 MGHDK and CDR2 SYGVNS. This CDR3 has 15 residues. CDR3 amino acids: CASSYGDRNTGELFF. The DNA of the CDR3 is TGTGCCAGCAGTTATGGCGACCGCAACACCGGGGAGCTGTTTTTT.

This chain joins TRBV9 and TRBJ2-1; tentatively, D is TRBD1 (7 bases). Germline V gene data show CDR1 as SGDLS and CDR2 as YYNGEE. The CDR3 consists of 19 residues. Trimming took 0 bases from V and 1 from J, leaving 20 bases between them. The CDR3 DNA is TGTGCCAGCAGCGTAGAAATCGGGGGACAGATTCGGTCCTACAATGAGCAGTTCTTC. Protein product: CASSVEIGGQIRSYNEQFF.

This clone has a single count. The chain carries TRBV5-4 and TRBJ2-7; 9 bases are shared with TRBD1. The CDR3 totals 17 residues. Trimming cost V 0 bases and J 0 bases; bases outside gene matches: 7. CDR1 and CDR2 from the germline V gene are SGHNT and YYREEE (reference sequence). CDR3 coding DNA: TGTGCCAGCAGCTTGGGAGGGGGGACAGGGAGCTCCTACGAGCAGTACTTC. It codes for CASSLGGGTGSSYEQYF.

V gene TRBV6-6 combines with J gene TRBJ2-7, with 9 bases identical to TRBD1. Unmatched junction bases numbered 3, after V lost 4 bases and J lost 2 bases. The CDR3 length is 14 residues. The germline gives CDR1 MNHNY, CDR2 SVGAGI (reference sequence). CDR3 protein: CASSSDRGPYEQYF. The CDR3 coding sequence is TGTGCCAGCAGTTCGGACAGGGGCCCCTACGAGCAGTACTTC.

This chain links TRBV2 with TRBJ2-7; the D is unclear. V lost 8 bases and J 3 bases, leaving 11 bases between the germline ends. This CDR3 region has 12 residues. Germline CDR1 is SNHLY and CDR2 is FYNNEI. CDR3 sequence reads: CASARGVYEQYF. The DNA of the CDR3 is TGTGCCAGCGCCAGAGGAGTCTACGAGCAGTACTTC.

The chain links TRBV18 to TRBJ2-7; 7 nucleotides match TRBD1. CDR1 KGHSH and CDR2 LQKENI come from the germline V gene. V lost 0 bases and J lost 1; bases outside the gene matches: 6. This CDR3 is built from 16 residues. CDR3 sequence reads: CASSPPRPGQSYEQYF. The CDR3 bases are TGTGCCAGCTCACCACCGAGACCGGGACAGTCCTACGAGCAGTACTTC.